Listed below are T cell receptor beta chains from one sample, sequenced in a study of radiotherapy plus CTLA-4 blockade in lung cancer. The repertoire was sequenced with immunoSEQ multiplex PCR; TCRdb's copy has only in-frame clones and lacks some. The sample records roughly 100,000 clones, over 65% being singletons. Sequencing was performed on peripheral blood, taken from a patient treated with radiotherapy plus ipilimumab. The receptors come from a human donor with non-small cell lung cancer that progressed on radiotherapy plus ipilimumab. Some clones in this sample may be carry-over from other donors' samples. Each CDR3 is given with its conserved first and last residue. Each record gives: V gene, D gene, clone size, J gene, CDR3 protein, CDR3 DNA. The D gene is left open where the match is weak. Where a row states a size, it is once, few, many or the class of an expanded clone; other rows omit it.

v_gene: TRBV6-1
d_gene: NA
abundance: NA
j_gene: TRBJ2-1
CDR3aa: CASGEGTLYNEQFF
CDR3nt: TGTGCCAGCGGAGAGGGCACCCTCTACAATGAGCAGTTCTTC

v_gene: TRBV13
d_gene: NA
abundance: NA
j_gene: TRBJ1-6
CDR3aa: CASSFPSRSYNSPLHF
CDR3nt: TGTGCCAGCAGCTTCCCTTCCCGCTCCTATAATTCACCCCTCCACTTT

v_gene: TRBV18
d_gene: NA
abundance: NA
j_gene: TRBJ2-1
CDR3aa: CASSPILPPEQFF
CDR3nt: TGTGCCAGCTCACCAATACTCCCCCCTGAGCAGTTCTTC

v_gene: TRBV5-1
d_gene: TRBD1
abundance: NA
j_gene: TRBJ2-7
CDR3aa: CASSTRTGNSREQYF
CDR3nt: TGCGCCAGCAGCACACGGACAGGGAATTCGAGGGAGCAGTACTTC

v_gene: TRBV7-9
d_gene: TRBD2
abundance: NA
j_gene: TRBJ2-5
CDR3aa: CASSPRGGPKTQYF
CDR3nt: TGTGCCAGCAGCCCCCGGGGGGGGCCCAAGACCCAGTACTTC

v_gene: TRBV27
d_gene: NA
abundance: NA
j_gene: TRBJ2-7
CDR3aa: CASSQRRNYEQYF
CDR3nt: TGTGCCAGCAGTCAGCGACGGAACTACGAGCAGTACTTC

v_gene: TRBV29-1
d_gene: TRBD2
abundance: NA
j_gene: TRBJ2-3
CDR3aa: CSGTAAGGTDTQYF
CDR3nt: TGCAGCGGTACCGCCGCGGGGGGAACAGATACGCAGTATTTT

v_gene: TRBV7-3
d_gene: TRBD1
abundance: NA
j_gene: TRBJ1-5
CDR3aa: CASSLDRDQPQHF
CDR3nt: TGTGCCAGCAGCCTCGACAGGGATCAGCCCCAGCATTTT

v_gene: TRBV7-6
d_gene: NA
abundance: NA
j_gene: TRBJ1-2
CDR3aa: CASSSMTGNYGYTF
CDR3nt: TGTGCCAGCAGCTCTATGACAGGAAACTATGGCTACACCTTC

v_gene: TRBV6-1
d_gene: NA
abundance: NA
j_gene: TRBJ1-5
CDR3aa: CASSPTAGGAQPQHF
CDR3nt: TGTGCCAGCAGTCCGACGGCCGGCGGGGCTCAGCCCCAGCATTTT

v_gene: TRBV5-1
d_gene: NA
abundance: NA
j_gene: TRBJ1-2
CDR3aa: CASSLASFGYGYTF
CDR3nt: TGCGCCAGCAGCTTGGCGAGTTTTGGGTATGGCTACACCTTC

v_gene: TRBV2
d_gene: NA
abundance: NA
j_gene: TRBJ2-1
CDR3aa: CASSEWGGPYNEQFF
CDR3nt: TGTGCCAGCAGTGAGTGGGGGGGGCCTTACAATGAGCAGTTCTTC

v_gene: TRBV12-5
d_gene: NA
abundance: few
j_gene: TRBJ2-3
CDR3aa: CASGLATERTQYF
CDR3nt: TGTGCTAGTGGTTTGGCGACCGAGCGAACGCAGTATTTT

v_gene: TRBV4-2
d_gene: NA
abundance: NA
j_gene: TRBJ2-5
CDR3aa: CASSQGREPAETQYF
CDR3nt: TGTGCCAGCAGCCAAGGCAGGGAGCCTGCGGAGACCCAGTACTTC

v_gene: TRBV5-1
d_gene: NA
abundance: NA
j_gene: TRBJ1-4
CDR3aa: CASSLGHPLRSEKLFF
CDR3nt: TGCGCCAGCAGCTTGGGGCACCCCCTTAGGAGTGAAAAACTGTTTTTT

v_gene: TRBV9
d_gene: NA
abundance: once
j_gene: TRBJ2-7
CDR3aa: CASSVSPALAYEQYF
CDR3nt: TGTGCCAGCAGCGTATCGCCGGCGTTGGCCTACGAGCAGTACTTC

v_gene: TRBV15
d_gene: NA
abundance: NA
j_gene: TRBJ2-7
CDR3aa: CATSREGAGQGQYF
CDR3nt: TGTGCCACCAGCAGAGAAGGGGCAGGGCAGGGGCAGTACTTC

v_gene: TRBV7-9
d_gene: NA
abundance: few
j_gene: TRBJ1-2
CDR3aa: CASSPLRGLKGRNYGYTF
CDR3nt: TGTGCCAGCAGCCCGTTACGAGGTTTGAAGGGACGAAACTATGGCTACACCTTC

v_gene: TRBV6-5
d_gene: TRBD2
abundance: NA
j_gene: TRBJ2-1
CDR3aa: CASSQLAGGQNEQFF
CDR3nt: TGTGCCAGCAGCCAACTAGCGGGGGGTCAAAATGAGCAGTTCTTC

v_gene: TRBV18
d_gene: TRBD1
abundance: NA
j_gene: TRBJ1-1
CDR3aa: CASSPRDRAFTEASF
CDR3nt: TGTGCCAGCTCACCTCGCGACAGGGCGTTTACTGAAGCTTCCTTT

v_gene: TRBV25-1
d_gene: NA
abundance: NA
j_gene: TRBJ2-7
CDR3aa: CASSGYRGGEQYF
CDR3nt: TGTGCCAGCAGTGGGTACAGGGGGGGTGAGCAGTACTTC

v_gene: TRBV27
d_gene: NA
abundance: NA
j_gene: TRBJ2-6
CDR3aa: CASSPGWAGANVLTF
CDR3nt: TGTGCCAGCAGTCCGGGTTGGGCTGGGGCCAACGTCCTGACTTTC

v_gene: TRBV6-4
d_gene: NA
abundance: NA
j_gene: TRBJ2-3
CDR3aa: CASSAESTDTQYF
CDR3nt: TGTGCCAGCAGTGCTGAGAGCACAGATACGCAGTATTTT

v_gene: TRBV6-4
d_gene: NA
abundance: few
j_gene: TRBJ1-2
CDR3aa: CASSDGDLRRYTF
CDR3nt: TGTGCCAGCAGCGACGGGGATCTTCGACGCTACACCTTC

v_gene: TRBV6-6
d_gene: NA
abundance: NA
j_gene: TRBJ2-4
CDR3aa: CASRHINIQYF
CDR3nt: TGTGCCAGCAGGCACATTAACATTCAGTACTTC

v_gene: TRBV5-1
d_gene: TRBD1
abundance: NA
j_gene: TRBJ1-2
CDR3aa: CASGPGTGYGYTF
CDR3nt: TGCGCCAGCGGACCCGGGACAGGGTATGGCTACACCTTC

v_gene: TRBV5-1
d_gene: NA
abundance: NA
j_gene: TRBJ2-3
CDR3aa: CASRRGGVGDTQYF
CDR3nt: TGCGCCAGCAGAAGGGGGGGCGTGGGAGATACGCAGTATTTT